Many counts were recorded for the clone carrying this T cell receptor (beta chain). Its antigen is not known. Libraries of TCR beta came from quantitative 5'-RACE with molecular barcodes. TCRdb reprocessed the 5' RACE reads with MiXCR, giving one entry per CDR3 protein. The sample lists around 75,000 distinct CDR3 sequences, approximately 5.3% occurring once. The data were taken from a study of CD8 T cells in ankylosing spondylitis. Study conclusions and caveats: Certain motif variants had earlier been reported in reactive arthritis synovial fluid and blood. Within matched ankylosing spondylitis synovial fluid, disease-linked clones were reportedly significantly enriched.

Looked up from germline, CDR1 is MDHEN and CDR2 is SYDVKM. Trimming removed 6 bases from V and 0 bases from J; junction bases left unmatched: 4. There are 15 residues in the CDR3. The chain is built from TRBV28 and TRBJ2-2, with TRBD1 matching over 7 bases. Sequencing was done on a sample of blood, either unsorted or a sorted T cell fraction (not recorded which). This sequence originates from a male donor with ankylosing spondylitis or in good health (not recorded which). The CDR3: CASRSGTANTGELFF. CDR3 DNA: TGTGCCAGCAGATCCGGGACAGCGAACACCGGGGAGCTGTTTTTT.